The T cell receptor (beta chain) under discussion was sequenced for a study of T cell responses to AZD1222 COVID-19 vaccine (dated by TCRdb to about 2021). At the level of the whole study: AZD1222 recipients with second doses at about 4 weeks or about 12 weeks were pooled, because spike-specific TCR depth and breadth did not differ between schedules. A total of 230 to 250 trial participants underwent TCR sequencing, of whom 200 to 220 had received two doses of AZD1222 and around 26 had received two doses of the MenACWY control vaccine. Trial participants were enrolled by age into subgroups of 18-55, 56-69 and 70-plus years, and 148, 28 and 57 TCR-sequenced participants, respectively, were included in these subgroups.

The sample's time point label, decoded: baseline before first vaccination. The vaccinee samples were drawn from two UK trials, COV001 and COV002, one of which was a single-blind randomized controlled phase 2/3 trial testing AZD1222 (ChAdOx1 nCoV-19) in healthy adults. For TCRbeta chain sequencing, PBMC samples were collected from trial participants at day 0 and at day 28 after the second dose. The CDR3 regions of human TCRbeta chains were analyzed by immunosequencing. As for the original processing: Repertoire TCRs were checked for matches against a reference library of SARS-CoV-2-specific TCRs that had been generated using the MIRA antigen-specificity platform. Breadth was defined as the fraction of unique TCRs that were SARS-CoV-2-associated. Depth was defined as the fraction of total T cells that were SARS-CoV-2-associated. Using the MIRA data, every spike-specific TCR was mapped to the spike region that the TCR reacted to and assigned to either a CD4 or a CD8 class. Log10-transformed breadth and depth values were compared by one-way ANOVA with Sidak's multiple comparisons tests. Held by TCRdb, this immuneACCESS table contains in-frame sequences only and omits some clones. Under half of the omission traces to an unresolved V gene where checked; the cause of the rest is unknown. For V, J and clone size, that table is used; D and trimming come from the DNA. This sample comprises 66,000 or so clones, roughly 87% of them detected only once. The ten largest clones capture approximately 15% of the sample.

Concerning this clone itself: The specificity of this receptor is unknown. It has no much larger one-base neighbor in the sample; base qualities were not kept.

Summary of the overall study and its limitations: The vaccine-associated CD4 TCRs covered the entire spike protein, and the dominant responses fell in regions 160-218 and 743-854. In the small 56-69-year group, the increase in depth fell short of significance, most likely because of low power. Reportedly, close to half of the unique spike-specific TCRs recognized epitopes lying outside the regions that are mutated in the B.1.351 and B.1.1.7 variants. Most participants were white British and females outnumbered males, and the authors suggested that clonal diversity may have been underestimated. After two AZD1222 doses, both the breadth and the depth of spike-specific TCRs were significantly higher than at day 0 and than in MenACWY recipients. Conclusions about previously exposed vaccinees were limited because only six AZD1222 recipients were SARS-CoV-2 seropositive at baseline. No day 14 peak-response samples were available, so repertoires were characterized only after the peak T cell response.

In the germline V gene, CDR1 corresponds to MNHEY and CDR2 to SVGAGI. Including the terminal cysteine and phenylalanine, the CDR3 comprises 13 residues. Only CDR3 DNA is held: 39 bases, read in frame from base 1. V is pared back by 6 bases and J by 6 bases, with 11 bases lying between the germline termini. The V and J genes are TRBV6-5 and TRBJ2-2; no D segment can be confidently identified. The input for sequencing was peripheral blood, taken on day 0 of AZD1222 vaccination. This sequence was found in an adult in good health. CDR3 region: CASSPAEPGELFF. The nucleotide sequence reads TGTGCCAGCAGCCCGGCTGAACCCGGGGAGCTGTTTTTT.